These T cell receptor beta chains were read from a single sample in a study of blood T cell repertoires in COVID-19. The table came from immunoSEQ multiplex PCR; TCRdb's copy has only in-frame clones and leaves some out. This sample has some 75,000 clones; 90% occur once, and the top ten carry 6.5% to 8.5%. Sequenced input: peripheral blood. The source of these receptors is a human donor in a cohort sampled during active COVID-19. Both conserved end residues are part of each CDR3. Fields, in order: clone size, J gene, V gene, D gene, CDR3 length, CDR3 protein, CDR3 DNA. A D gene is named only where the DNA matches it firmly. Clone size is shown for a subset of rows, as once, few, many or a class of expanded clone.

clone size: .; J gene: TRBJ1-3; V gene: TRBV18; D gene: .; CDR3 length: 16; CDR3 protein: CASSPSTVKAGNTIYF; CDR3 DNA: TGTGCCAGCTCACCTTCGACAGTTAAGGCAGGAAACACCATATATTTT
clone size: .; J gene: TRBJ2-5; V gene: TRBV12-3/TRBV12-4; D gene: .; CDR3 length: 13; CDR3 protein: CASNGFGKETQYF; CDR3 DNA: TGTGCCAGCAATGGGTTCGGGAAAGAGACCCAGTACTTC
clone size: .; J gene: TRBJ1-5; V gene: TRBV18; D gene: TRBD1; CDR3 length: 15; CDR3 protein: CASSPGQGSSQPQHF; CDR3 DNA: TGTGCCAGCTCACCGGGACAGGGGTCTAGTCAGCCCCAGCATTTT
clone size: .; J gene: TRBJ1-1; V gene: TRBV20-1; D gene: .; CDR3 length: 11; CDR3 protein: CSARPDTEAFF; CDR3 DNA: TGCAGTGCTAGACCCGACACTGAAGCTTTCTTT
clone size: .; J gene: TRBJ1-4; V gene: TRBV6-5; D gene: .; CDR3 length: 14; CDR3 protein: CASSAGEGSEKLFF; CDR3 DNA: TGTGCCAGCAGCGCGGGAGAGGGAAGTGAAAAACTGTTTTTT
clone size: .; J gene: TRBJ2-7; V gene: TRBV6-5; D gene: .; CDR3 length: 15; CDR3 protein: CASSNLGAVGYEQYF; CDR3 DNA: TGTGCCAGCAGTAATCTGGGAGCGGTAGGCTACGAGCAGTACTTC
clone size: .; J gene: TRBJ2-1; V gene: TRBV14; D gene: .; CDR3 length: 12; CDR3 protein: CASSGGYNEQFF; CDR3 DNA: TGTGCCAGCAGCGGGGGGTACAATGAGCAGTTCTTC
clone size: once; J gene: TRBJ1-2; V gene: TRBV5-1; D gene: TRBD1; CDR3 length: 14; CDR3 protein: CASSRTGGGYGYTF; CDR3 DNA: TGCGCCAGCAGCAGGACAGGGGGTGGTTATGGCTACACCTTC
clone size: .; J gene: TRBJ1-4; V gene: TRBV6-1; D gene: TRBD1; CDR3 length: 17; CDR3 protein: CASSEVAQGGTNEKLFF; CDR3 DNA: TGTGCCAGCAGTGAAGTAGCACAGGGGGGCACTAATGAAAAACTGTTTTTT
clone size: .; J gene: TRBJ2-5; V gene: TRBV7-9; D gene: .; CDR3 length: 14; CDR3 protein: CASRGGGAQETQYF; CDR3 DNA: TGTGCCAGCAGGGGAGGTGGGGCACAAGAGACCCAGTACTTC
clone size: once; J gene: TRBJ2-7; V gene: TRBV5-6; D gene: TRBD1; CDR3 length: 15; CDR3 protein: CASSLGGTGAYEQYF; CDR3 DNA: TGTGCCAGCAGCTTGGGTGGGACAGGCGCCTACGAGCAGTACTTC
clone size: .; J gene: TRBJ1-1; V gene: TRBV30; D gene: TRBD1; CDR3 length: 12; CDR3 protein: CAWDRDDTEAFF; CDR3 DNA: TGTGCCTGGGACAGGGACGACACTGAAGCTTTCTTT
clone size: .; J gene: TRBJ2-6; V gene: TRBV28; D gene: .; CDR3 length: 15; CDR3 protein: CASSLEGVGANVLTF; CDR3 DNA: TGTGCCAGCAGTTTGGAAGGGGTCGGGGCCAACGTCCTGACTTTC
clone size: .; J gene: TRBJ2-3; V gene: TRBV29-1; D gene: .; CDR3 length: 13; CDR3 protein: CSVGEVVADTQYF; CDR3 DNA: TGCAGCGTTGGTGAGGTCGTGGCAGATACGCAGTATTTT
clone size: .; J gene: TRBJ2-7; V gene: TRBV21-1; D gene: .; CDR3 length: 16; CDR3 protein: CASSKGPGEASYEQYF; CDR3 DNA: TGTGCCAGCAGCAAAGGTCCGGGGGAGGCATCCTACGAGCAGTACTTC
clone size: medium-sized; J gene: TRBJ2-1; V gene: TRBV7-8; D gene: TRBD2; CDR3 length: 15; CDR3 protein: CASSSGTSGDNEQFF; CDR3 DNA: TGTGCCAGCAGCTCCGGGACTAGCGGGGACAATGAGCAGTTCTTC
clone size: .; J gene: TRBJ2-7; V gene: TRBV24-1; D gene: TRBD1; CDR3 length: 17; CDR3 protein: CATSDLNGQGKVYEQYF; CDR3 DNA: TGTGCCACCAGTGATTTGAATGGACAGGGGAAAGTTTACGAGCAGTACTTC
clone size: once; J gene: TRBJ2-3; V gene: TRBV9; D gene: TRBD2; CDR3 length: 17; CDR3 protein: CASSGSGTSGATDTQYF; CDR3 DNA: TGTGCCAGCAGCGGATCCGGGACTAGCGGGGCAACAGATACGCAGTATTTT
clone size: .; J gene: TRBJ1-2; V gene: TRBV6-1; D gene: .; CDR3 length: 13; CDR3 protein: CASSEANRVAYTF; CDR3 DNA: TGTGCCAGCAGTGAAGCCAACAGGGTGGCCTACACCTTC
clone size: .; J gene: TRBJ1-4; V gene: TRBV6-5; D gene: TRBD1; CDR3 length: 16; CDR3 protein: CASSYDPPGQGEKLFF; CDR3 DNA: TGTGCCAGCAGTTACGACCCCCCGGGACAGGGTGAAAAACTGTTTTTT
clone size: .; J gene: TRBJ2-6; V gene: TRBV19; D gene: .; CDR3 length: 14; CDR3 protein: CASRDTGSGNVLTF; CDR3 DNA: TGTGCCAGTAGGGATACAGGATCGGGCAACGTCCTGACTTTC
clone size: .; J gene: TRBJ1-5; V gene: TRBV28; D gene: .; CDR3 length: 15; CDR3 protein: CASSFQGGDNQPQHF; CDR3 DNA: TGTGCCAGCAGTTTCCAGGGAGGGGACAATCAGCCCCAGCATTTT
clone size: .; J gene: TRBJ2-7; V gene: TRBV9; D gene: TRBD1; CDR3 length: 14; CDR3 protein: CASSVGDRVSEQYF; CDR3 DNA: TGTGCCAGCAGCGTAGGGGACAGGGTGTCCGAGCAGTACTTC
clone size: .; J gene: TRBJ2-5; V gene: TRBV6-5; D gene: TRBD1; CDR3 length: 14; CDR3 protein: CASSSRDREKTQYF; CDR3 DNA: TGTGCCAGCAGTTCGAGGGACAGGGAAAAGACCCAGTACTTC
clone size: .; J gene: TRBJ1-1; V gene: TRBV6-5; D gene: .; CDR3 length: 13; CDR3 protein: CASSTGTDVYPFF; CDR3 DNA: TGTGCCAGCAGTACAGGGACGGATGTCTACCCCTTCTTT
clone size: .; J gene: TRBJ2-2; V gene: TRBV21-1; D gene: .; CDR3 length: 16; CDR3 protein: CASSKRRAGGTGELFF; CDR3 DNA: TGTGCCAGCAGCAAAAGACGGGCAGGGGGCACCGGGGAGCTGTTTTTT
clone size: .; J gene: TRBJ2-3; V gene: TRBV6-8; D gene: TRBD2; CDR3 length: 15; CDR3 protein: CASSYRGGPRDTQYF; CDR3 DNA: TGTGCCAGCAGTTACCGGGGGGGGCCCAGAGATACGCAGTATTTT